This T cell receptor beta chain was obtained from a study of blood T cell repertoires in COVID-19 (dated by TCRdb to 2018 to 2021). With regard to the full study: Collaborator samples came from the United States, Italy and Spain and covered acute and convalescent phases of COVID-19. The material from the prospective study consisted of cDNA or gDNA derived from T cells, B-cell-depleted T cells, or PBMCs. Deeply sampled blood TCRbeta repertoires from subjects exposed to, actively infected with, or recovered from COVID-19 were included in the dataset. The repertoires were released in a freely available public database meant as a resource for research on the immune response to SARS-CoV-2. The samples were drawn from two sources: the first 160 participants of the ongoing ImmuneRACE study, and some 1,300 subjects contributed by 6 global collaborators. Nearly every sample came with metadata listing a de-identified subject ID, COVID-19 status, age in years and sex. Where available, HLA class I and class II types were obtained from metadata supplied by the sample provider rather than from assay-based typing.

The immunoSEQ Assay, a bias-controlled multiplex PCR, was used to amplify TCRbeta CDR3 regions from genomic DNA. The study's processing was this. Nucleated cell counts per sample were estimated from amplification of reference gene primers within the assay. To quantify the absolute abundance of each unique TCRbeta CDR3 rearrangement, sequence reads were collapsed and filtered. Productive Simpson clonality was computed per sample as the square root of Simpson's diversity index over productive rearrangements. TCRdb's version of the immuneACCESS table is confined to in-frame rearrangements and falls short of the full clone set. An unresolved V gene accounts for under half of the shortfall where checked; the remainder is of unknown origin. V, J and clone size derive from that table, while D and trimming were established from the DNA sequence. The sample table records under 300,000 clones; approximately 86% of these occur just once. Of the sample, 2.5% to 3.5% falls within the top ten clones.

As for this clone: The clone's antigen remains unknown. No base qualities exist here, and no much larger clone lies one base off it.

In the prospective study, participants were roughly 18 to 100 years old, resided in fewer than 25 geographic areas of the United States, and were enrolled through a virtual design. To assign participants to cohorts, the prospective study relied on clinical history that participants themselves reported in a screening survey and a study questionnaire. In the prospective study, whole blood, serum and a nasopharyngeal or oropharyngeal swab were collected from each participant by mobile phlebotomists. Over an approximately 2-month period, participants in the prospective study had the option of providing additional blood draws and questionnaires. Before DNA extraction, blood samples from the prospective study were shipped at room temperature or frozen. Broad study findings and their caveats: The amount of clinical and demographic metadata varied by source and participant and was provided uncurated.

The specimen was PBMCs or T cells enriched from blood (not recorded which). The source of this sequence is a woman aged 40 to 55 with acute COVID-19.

The CDR3 reads CASSPGTGGSLTEAFF. The DNA reads TGTGCCAGCAGCCCGGGGACAGGGGGCTCGCTGACTGAAGCTTTCTTT. Recombination joined TRBV7-6 with TRBJ1-1, and TRBD1 matches 12 of the central bases. Unmatched junction bases come to 9, with V trimmed by 5 bases and J by 5 bases. Its CDR3 holds 16 amino acids, cysteine through phenylalanine. Only the CDR3 region is kept as DNA, spanning 48 bases read in frame from base 1. The germline V gene supplies CDR1 SGHVS and CDR2 FNYEAQ. Outside the CDR3, residues come from the reference TRBV7-6 and TRBJ1-1 proteins, so the full variable domain is: GAGVSQSPRYKVTKRGQDVALRCDPISGHVSLYWYRQALGQGPEFLTYFNYEAQQDKSGLPNDRFSAERPEGSISTLTIQRTEQRDSAMYRCASSPGTGGSLTEAFFGQGTRLTVV.